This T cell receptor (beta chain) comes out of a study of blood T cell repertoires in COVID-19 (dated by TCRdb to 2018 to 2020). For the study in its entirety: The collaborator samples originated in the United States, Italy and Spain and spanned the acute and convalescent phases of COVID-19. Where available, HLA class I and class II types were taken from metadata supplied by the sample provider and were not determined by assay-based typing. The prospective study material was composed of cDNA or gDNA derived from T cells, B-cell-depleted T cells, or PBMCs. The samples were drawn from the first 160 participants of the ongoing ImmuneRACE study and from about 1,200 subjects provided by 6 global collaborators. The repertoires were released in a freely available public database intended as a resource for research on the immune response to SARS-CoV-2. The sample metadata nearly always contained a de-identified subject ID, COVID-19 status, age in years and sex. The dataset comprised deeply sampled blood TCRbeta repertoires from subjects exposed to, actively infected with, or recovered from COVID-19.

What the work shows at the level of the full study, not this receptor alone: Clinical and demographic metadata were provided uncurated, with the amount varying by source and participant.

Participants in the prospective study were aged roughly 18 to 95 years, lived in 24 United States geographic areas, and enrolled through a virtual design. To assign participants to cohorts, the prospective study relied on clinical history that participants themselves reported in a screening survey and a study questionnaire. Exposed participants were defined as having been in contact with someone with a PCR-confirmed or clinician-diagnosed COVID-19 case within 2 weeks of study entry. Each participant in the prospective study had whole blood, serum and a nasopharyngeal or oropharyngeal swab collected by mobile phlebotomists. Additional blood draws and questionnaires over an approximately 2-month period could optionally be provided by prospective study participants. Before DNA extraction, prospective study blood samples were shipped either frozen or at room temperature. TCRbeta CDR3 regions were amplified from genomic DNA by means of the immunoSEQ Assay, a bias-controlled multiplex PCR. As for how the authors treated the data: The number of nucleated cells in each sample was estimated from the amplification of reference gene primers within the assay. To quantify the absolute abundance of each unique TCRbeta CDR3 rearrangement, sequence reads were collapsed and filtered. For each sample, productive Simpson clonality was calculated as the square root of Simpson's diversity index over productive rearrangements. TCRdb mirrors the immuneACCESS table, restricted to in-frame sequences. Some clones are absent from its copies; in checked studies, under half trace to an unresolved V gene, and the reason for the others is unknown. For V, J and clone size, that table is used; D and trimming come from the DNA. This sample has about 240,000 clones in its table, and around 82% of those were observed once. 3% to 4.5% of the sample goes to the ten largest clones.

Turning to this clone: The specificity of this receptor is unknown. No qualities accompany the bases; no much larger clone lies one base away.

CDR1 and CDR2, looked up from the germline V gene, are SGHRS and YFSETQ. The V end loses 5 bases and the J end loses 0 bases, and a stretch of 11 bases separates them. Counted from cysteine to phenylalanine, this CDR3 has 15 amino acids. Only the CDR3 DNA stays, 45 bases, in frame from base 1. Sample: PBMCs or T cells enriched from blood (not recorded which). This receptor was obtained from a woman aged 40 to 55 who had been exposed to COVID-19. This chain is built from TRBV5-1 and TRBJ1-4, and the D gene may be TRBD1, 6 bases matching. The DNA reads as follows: TGCGCCAGCAGTATACAGGGTGCAACTAATGAAAAACTGTTTTTT. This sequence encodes CASSIQGATNEKLFF.